This T cell receptor (beta chain) is drawn from a study of OX40 agonist ivuxolimab in advanced cancers. Overall study: The treatment was a fully human IgG2 OX40 agonist, ivuxolimab. Findings of the study overall: Within 6 weeks, CD4+ and CD8+ blood T cells expanded clonally at 0.1 to 3.0 mg/kg. The antigen specificity of the peripheral T cells (those that were expanded) was not determined. Several nonresponders also turned out to have low normalized T-cell clonal expansion.

On this clone: As yet, its antigen is unknown.

Trimming took 5 bases from V and 1 from J, leaving 14 bases between them. Germline V CDR1 and CDR2: MDHEN, SYDVKM. This CDR3 has 15 amino acids. TCRdb keeps only in-frame clones here, not all; method: immunoSEQ multiplex PCR. This table holds under 150,000 clones, just over 90% found once. This specimen was CD4+ or CD8+ T cells sorted from blood, taken in a trial of the OX40 agonist ivuxolimab. The V call is TRBV28, the J call TRBJ1-1; maybe TRBD1 (6 bases). The TCR originated in an adult with an advanced solid tumor such as melanoma, head and neck, liver or kidney cancer. The CDR3 bases are TGTGCCAGCAGTACCCGGACAGCGAAGAACACTGAAGCTTTCTTT. This encodes CASSTRTAKNTEAFF.